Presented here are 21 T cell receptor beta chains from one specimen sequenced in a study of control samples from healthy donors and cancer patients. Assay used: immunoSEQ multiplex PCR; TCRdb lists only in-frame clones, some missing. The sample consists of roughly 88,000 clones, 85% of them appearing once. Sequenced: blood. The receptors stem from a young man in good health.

The CDR3 loop is CASSGSGRVAYGYTF. The DNA of the CDR3 is TGTGCCAGCAGCGGATCGGGCCGTGTTGCCTATGGCTACACCTTC. The chain is built from TRBV9 and TRBJ1-2; D gene ambiguous. The CDR3 is 15 amino acids. Looked up from germline, CDR1 is SGDLS and CDR2 is YYNGEE. V lost 3 bases, J lost 4 bases, and 16 bases lay in between.

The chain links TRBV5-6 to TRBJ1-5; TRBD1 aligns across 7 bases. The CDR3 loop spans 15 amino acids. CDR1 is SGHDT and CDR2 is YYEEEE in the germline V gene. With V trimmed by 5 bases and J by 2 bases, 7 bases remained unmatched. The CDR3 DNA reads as TGTGCCAGCAGTTCGAACAGGGGCGGCAATCAGCCCCAGCATTTT. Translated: CASSSNRGGNQPQHF.

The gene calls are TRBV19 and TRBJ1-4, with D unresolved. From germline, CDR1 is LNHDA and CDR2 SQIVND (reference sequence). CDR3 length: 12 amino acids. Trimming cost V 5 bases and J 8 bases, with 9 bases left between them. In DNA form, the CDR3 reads TGTGCCAGTAGTCCCCAGAGGGAAAAACTGTTTTTT. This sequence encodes CASSPQREKLFF.

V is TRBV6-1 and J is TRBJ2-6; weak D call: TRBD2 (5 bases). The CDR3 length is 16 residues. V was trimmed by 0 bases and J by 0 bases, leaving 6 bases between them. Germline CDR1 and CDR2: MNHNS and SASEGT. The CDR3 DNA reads TGTGCCAGCAGTGAAGCCGGGAACTCTGGGGCCAACGTCCTGACTTTC. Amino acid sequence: CASSEAGNSGANVLTF.

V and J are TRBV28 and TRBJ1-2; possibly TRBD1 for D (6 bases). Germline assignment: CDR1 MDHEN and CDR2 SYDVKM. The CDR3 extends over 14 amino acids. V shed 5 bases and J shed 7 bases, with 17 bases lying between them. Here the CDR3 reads CASSTDRHLRGYTF. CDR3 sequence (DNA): TGTGCCAGCAGTACCGACAGGCACCTGCGTGGCTACACCTTC.

CDR3 nucleotides: TGCGCCAGCAGCCCGGACAGAGACACCATATATTTT. Translated, it gives CASSPDRDTIYF. This chain uses TRBV5-1 with TRBJ1-3, with a weak D call TRBD1 (6 bases). The V gene lost 4 bases and the J gene lost 8 bases, with 10 bases spanning the gap. Germline loops: CDR1 SGHRS, CDR2 YFSETQ. The CDR3 consists of 12 residues.

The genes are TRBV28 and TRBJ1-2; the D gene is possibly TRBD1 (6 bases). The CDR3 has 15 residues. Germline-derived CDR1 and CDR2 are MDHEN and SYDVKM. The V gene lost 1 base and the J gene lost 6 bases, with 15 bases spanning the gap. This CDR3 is CASSLYEAGEDGYTF. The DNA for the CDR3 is TGTGCCAGCAGTTTATACGAAGCAGGGGAGGATGGCTACACCTTC.

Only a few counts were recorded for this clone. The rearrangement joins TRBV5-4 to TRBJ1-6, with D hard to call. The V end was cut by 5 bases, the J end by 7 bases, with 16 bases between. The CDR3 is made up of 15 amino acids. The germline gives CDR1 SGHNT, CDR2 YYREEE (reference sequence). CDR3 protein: CASSPTTQRNSPLHF. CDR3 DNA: TGTGCCAGCAGTCCTACAACCCAGAGAAATTCACCCCTCCACTTT.

The CDR3 nucleotides read TGTGCCAGCAGCTTACAGGTGACCGGGGAGCTGTTTTTT. It encodes CASSLQVTGELFF. This chain uses TRBV7-3 with TRBJ2-2; unclear D gene. CDR1 and CDR2 (germline): SGHTA, FQGTGA. The CDR3 is made up of 13 amino acids. V was trimmed by 2 bases and J by 5 bases, leaving 6 bases between them.

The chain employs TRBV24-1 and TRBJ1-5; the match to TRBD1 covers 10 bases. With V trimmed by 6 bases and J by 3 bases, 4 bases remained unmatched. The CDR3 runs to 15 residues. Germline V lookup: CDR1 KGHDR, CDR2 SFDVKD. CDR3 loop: CATSPGQGYNQPQHF. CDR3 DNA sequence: TGTGCCACCAGTCCGGGACAGGGGTACAATCAGCCCCAGCATTTT.

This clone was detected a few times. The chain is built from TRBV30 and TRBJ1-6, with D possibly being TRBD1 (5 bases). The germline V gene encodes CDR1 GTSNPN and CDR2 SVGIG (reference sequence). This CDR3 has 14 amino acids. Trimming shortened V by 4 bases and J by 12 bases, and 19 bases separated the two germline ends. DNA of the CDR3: TGTGCCTGGACAGAGGGAGGGGTGTTGCGACCCCTCCACTTT. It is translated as CAWTEGGVLRPLHF.

CDR3 loop: CASSLGTSGANEQFF. The CDR3 DNA sequence: TGTGCCAGCTCCCTCGGGACTAGCGGCGCCAATGAGCAGTTCTTC. The V and J genes are TRBV18 and TRBJ2-1; 11 positions agree with TRBD2. Per the germline V gene, CDR1 is KGHSH and CDR2 is LQKENI. Trimming took 6 bases from V and 6 from J; bases not matched to a gene: 7. The CDR3 spans 15 residues.

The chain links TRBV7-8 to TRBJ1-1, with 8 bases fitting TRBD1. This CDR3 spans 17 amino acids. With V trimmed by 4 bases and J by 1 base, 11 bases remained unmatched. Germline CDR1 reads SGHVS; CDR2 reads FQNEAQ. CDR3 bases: TGTGCCAGCAGCTCTAACTTCCGGGACAGGTGGAACACTGAAGCTTTCTTT. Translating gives CASSSNFRDRWNTEAFF.

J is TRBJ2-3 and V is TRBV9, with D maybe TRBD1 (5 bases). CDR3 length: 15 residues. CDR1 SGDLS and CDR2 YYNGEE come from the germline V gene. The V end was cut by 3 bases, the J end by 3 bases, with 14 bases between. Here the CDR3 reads CASSAQGTVTDTQYF. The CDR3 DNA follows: TGTGCCAGCAGCGCTCAGGGTACTGTGACAGATACGCAGTATTTT.

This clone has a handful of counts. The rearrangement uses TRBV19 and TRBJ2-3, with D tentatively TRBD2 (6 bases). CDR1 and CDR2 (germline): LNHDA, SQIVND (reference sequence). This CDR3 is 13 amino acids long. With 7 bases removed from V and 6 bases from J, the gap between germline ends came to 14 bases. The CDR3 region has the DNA TGTGCCAGTAAGGCGGGGTTCAGTGATACGCAGTATTTT. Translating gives CASKAGFSDTQYF.

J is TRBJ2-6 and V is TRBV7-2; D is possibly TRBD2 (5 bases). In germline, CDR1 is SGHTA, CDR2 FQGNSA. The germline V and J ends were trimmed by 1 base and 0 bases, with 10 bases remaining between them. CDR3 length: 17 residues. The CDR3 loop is CASSLVKTNSGANVLTF. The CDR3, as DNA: TGTGCCAGCAGCTTAGTCAAGACTAACTCTGGGGCCAACGTCCTGACTTTC.

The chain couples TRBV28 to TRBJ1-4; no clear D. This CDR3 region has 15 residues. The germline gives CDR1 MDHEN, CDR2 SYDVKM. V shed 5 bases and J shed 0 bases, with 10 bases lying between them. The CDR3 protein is CASSPLGATNEKLFF. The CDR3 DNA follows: TGTGCCAGCAGTCCCCTCGGTGCAACTAATGAAAAACTGTTTTTT.

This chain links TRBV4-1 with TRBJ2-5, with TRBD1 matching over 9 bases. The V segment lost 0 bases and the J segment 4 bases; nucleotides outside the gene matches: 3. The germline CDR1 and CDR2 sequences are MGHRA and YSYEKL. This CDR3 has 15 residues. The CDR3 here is CASSQDGTGIETQYF. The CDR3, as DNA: TGCGCCAGCAGCCAAGATGGGACAGGGATAGAGACCCAGTACTTC.

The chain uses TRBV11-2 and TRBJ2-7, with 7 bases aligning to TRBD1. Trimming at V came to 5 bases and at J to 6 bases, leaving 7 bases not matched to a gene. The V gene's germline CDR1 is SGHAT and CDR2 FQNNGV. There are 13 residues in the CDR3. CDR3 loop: CASSQGVLGEQYF. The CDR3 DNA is TGTGCCAGCAGCCAGGGGGTACTGGGCGAGCAGTACTTC.

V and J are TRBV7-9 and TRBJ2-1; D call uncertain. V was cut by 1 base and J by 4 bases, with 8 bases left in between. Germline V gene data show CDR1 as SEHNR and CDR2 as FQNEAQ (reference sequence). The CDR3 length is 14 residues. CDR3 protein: CASSLGSRYNEQFF. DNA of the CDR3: TGTGCCAGCAGCTTAGGATCGAGATACAATGAGCAGTTCTTC.

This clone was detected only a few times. In DNA form, the CDR3 reads TGTGCCGCGCTCATCTTTGGGACCGATCAAACCGGGGAGCTGTTTTTT. Its translation is CAALIFGTDQTGELFF. This chain connects TRBV7-9 to TRBJ2-2; either TRBD1 or TRBD2 may supply D (5 bases each). V gave up 11 bases and J gave up 5 bases, with 24 bases separating them. Germline V CDR1 and CDR2: SEHNR, FQNEAQ (reference sequence). The CDR3 has 16 residues.